The rows below give T cell receptor beta chains drawn from one sample of a study of shared clonotypes between healthy human individuals. The assay was immunoSEQ multiplex PCR, and TCRdb's table has in-frame clones only and misses some. The sample records some 2,100,000 clones, about 94% being singletons. The specimen was naive CD4+ T cells sorted from blood. These receptors were taken from a man aged 18 to 35 in good health. Each CDR3 is given without its conserved first and last residue.

v_gene,j_gene,CDR3aa
TRBV4-1,TRBJ2-1,ASSPRLAGGLNEQF
TRBV30,TRBJ1-2,AHGQAANYGYT
TRBV10-3,TRBJ1-2,AISEGTGGWGYT
TRBV2,TRBJ2-7,ASKGGSHEQY
TRBV19,TRBJ2-4,ASSIGQGAKNIQY
TRBV27,TRBJ2-4,ASSFLGTGVREAKNIQY
TRBV9,TRBJ2-7,ASSANPTGFHEQY
TRBV5-1,TRBJ2-2,ASSTGQGNTGELF
TRBV6-5,TRBJ1-1,ASSTNRGPSAAF
TRBV2,TRBJ1-4,ASSPRIGLNEKLF
TRBV28,TRBJ2-5,ASRTGRETQY
TRBV29-1,TRBJ2-7,SVARLLAGSYEQY
TRBV6-6,TRBJ2-7,ASSPGQGRLQY
TRBV4-1,TRBJ2-1,ASSQAGRSPYNEQF
TRBV5-4,TRBJ2-2,ASSIAGTNTGELF
TRBV7-2,TRBJ1-2,ASSLAGGYGYT
TRBV5-1,TRBJ1-4,ASSAYQGASEKLF
TRBV4-1,TRBJ1-6,ASSHETGGPGRTLH
TRBV4-2,TRBJ2-5,ASSQDTGGETQY
TRBV18,TRBJ2-7,ASSLATSYEQY
TRBV21-1,TRBJ2-3,ASSKLASGSSTDTQY
TRBV7-2,TRBJ1-6,ASSFPGTGNSPLH
TRBV7-7,TRBJ2-2,ASSPGAGTVTGELF
TRBV5-1,TRBJ1-6,ASSSGQTYNSPLH
TRBV29-1,TRBJ1-2,SVATGSGYGYT
TRBV11-2,TRBJ2-7,ASSPRRGSYEQY
TRBV18,TRBJ2-5,ASSPTSGEETQY